Presented here are 23 T cell receptor beta chains from one specimen sequenced in a study of PD-L1 blockade in urothelial cancer. The time point was: pretreatment peripheral blood. Clones were read by immunoSEQ multiplex PCR, and TCRdb kept only the in-frame ones, dropping some. The sample has tens of thousands of clones; around nine tenths are singletons. Here the sequenced sample was PBMCs, taken around atezolizumab (anti-PD-L1) treatment. These receptor sequences come from a woman aged 55-69 years with urothelial cancer.

This clone has just a few counts. This sequence joins TRBV7-2 and TRBJ1-1; tentatively, D is TRBD1 (6 bases). The ends were cut back, 5 bases at V and 0 bases at J, with 19 bases in the middle. The CDR3 contains 17 residues. Germline V lookup: CDR1 SGHTA, CDR2 FQGNSA. DNA for the CDR3: TGTGCCAGCAGCACCTCGGGGGGGCCTCCATTGAACACTGAAGCTTTCTTT. It specifies CASSTSGGPPLNTEAFF.

The chain recombines TRBV6-5 with TRBJ2-1; 9 bases agree with TRBD2. V shed 0 bases and J 8 bases; nucleotides not matched to a gene: 5. The CDR3 has 15 amino acids. Germline CDR1 MNHEY, CDR2 SVGAGI. The CDR3 DNA reads as TGTGCCAGCAGTTACTCGGGGATAGCGGGGGATGAGCAGTTCTTC. Protein: CASSYSGIAGDEQFF.

The chain is built from TRBV28 and TRBJ1-2; 7 bases fit TRBD1. Trimming took 2 bases from V and 4 from J; bases not matched to a gene: 4. CDR3 length equals 14 residues. Germline-derived CDR1 and CDR2 are MDHEN and SYDVKM. The CDR3 DNA reads TGTGCCAGCAGTTTACCCGGGACAGCCTATGGCTACACCTTC. Amino acids: CASSLPGTAYGYTF.

The rearrangement joins TRBV7-2 to TRBJ1-1; D remains ambiguous. Germline V gene sequence: CDR1 SGHTA, CDR2 FQGNSA. V was shortened by 5 bases and J by 1 base, with 11 bases between the two germline ends. The CDR3 length is 14 residues. CDR3 region: CASSAIATNTEAFF. The CDR3 bases are TGTGCCAGCAGCGCCATAGCAACGAACACTGAAGCTTTCTTT.

The V call is TRBV19, the J call TRBJ2-1; D is undetermined. V was shortened by 9 bases and J by 2 bases, with 11 bases between the two germline ends. Germline assignment: CDR1 LNHDA and CDR2 SQIVND (reference sequence). This CDR3 region has 13 residues. As DNA, the CDR3 is TGTGCCAGCGCGGCCTGGGCCTACAATGAGCAGTTCTTC. Residues: CASAAWAYNEQFF.

This chain links TRBV4-2 with TRBJ1-1, with D unresolved. CDR3 length: 14 residues. Per the germline V gene, CDR1 is LGHNA and CDR2 is YNFKEQ. The ends were cut back, 0 bases at V and 6 bases at J, with 11 bases in the middle. Written as DNA, the CDR3 is TGTGCCAGCAGCCAAGACAGTTCTTTTGCTGAAGCTTTCTTT. Amino acids: CASSQDSSFAEAFF.

The chain carries TRBV19 and TRBJ2-2; 9 bases are a match to TRBD2. V was clipped by 7 bases and J by 4 bases; unmatched bases: 1. The CDR3 totals 13 residues. Per the germline V gene, CDR1 is LNHDA and CDR2 is SQIVND (reference sequence). CDR3: CASMRGGTGELFF. CDR3 DNA: TGTGCCAGTATGCGGGGGGGCACCGGGGAGCTGTTTTTT.

This chain connects TRBV7-6 to TRBJ2-7; 10 bases align to TRBD2. There are 16 residues in the CDR3. Germline V gene lookup returns CDR1 SGHVS and CDR2 FNYEAQ. The V and J ends lost 5 bases and 0 bases, in that order; junction bases with no gene match: 7. In DNA, the CDR3 is TGTGCCAGCAGCAAAGGACTAGCGGAAAGCTCCTACGAGCAGTACTTC. It specifies CASSKGLAESSYEQYF. The full variable domain, completed using reference TRBV7-6 and TRBJ2-7, is GAGVSQSPRYKVTKRGQDVALRCDPISGHVSLYWYRQALGQGPEFLTYFNYEAQQDKSGLPNDRFSAERPEGSISTLTIQRTEQRDSAMYRCASSKGLAESSYEQYFGPGTRLTVT.

This rearrangement joins TRBV4-3 to TRBJ2-4, with 7 bases identical to TRBD1. V lost 2 bases and J lost 0; bases outside the gene matches: 1. CDR1 is LGHNA and CDR2 is YSLEER in the germline V gene. The CDR3 is 15 amino acids. The CDR3 protein is CASSQNRGAKNIQYF. CDR3 nucleotide sequence: TGCGCCAGCAGCCAAAACAGGGGAGCCAAAAACATTCAGTACTTC.

The J gene is TRBJ2-1, the V gene TRBV29-1, with D possibly being TRBD1 (5 bases). The CDR3 consists of 15 residues. Trimming stripped 3 bases from V and 7 bases from J, with 19 bases between. Germline V gene sequence: CDR1 SQVTM, CDR2 ANQGSEA. The CDR3 DNA is TGCAGCGTTGAGGGGCGACTCAACCCTAGGAATGAGCAGTTCTTC. Encoded protein: CSVEGRLNPRNEQFF.

The chain carries TRBV5-1 and TRBJ2-7, with D perhaps matching TRBD2 (5 bases). Germline V gene data show CDR1 as SGHRS and CDR2 as YFSETQ. V was clipped by 0 bases and J by 0 bases, with 7 bases between them. This CDR3 comprises 14 residues. CDR3 region: CASSLGRASYEQYF. CDR3 coding DNA: TGCGCCAGCAGCTTGGGGCGGGCCTCCTACGAGCAGTACTTC.

V and J are TRBV28 and TRBJ1-4; no firm D call. CDR1 and CDR2 from the germline V gene are MDHEN and SYDVKM. Deletions cut 8 bases from V and 8 bases from J, with 15 bases between. The CDR3 covers 13 residues. This CDR3 reads CASLPGRREKLFF. The CDR3 bases are TGTGCCAGCTTGCCGGGTAGGAGGGAAAAACTGTTTTTT.

This chain connects TRBV9 to TRBJ1-1; 9 bases align to TRBD1. The germline V gene has CDR1 SGDLS and CDR2 YYNGEE. CDR3 length: 14 residues. With V trimmed by 3 bases and J by 5 bases, 5 bases remained unmatched. The CDR3 sequence is CASSGRDRETEAFF. The CDR3 DNA follows: TGTGCCAGCAGCGGACGGGACAGGGAAACTGAAGCTTTCTTT.

The rearrangement uses TRBV5-8 and TRBJ1-4, with TRBD1 matching over 9 bases. Unmatched junction bases numbered 4, after V lost 0 bases and J lost 4 bases. The germline V gene has CDR1 SGHTS and CDR2 YDEGEE. This CDR3 region has 16 residues. Here the CDR3 DNA reads TGTGCCAGCAGCTTGGGTCTGGGACAGGGTAATGAAAAACTGTTTTTT. It encodes CASSLGLGQGNEKLFF.

The chain combines TRBV5-1 with TRBJ2-3; a weak D match, TRBD1 (5 bases). Trimming left V 9 bases short and J 2 bases short, with 16 bases between. CDR3 length equals 14 residues. CDR1 SGHRS and CDR2 YFSETQ come from the germline V gene. CDR3 bases: TGCGCCACAAAACAGGACCTTATCACAGATACGCAGTATTTT. It specifies CATKQDLITDTQYF.

This chain connects TRBV5-4 to TRBJ2-7, with 9 positions matching TRBD1. V was clipped by 3 bases and J by 1 base; unmatched bases: 5. There are 15 residues in the CDR3. Germline assignment: CDR1 SGHNT and CDR2 YYREEE (reference sequence). The CDR3 nucleotides read TGTGCCAGCAGCTACCCGACAGGGGGGTCCTACGAGCAGTACTTC. It specifies CASSYPTGGSYEQYF.

Only a few counts were recorded for this clone. The rearrangement links TRBV18 to TRBJ2-1; D gene unclear. The CDR3 covers 17 residues. Germline-derived CDR1 and CDR2 are KGHSH and LQKENI. Trimming removed 2 bases from V and 0 bases from J, with 14 bases in between. CDR3 region: CASSPDIRKSSYNEQFF. The CDR3 nucleotides read TGTGCCAGCTCACCAGATATCCGAAAGAGCTCCTACAATGAGCAGTTCTTC.

V gene TRBV27 combines with J gene TRBJ2-3; the D gene is possibly TRBD2 (6 bases). Germline values: CDR1 MNHEY, CDR2 SMNVEV (reference sequence). The ends were cut back, 4 bases at V and 2 bases at J, with 13 bases in the middle. CDR3 length: 15 amino acids. CDR3 sequence (DNA): TGTGCCAGCAGTTCCTCGGGACTTATCACAGATACGCAGTATTTT. Protein: CASSSSGLITDTQYF.

This clone has only a few counts. Other DNA sequences in the same sample also yield this CDR3. The V call is TRBV29-1, the J call TRBJ2-2; a possible D gene is TRBD1 (6 bases). Germline V gives CDR1 SQVTM, CDR2 ANQGSEA. The CDR3 length is 13 residues. V lost 3 bases to trimming and J lost 5 bases, with 10 bases between them. CDR3 sequence (DNA): TGCAGCGTTGATAGGGGGTTGACCGGGGAGCTGTTTTTT. Translated: CSVDRGLTGELFF.

This chain joins TRBV5-1 and TRBJ1-2; tentative D call: TRBD1 (6 bases). The V and J ends lost 4 bases and 0 bases respectively, with 13 bases between them. CDR1 is SGHRS and CDR2 is YFSETQ in the germline V gene. The CDR3 consists of 15 residues. The CDR3 protein is CASSPRTGTNYGYTF. In nucleotides, the CDR3 is TGCGCCAGCAGCCCCCGAACAGGGACTAACTATGGCTACACCTTC. The whole variable domain, filled in from reference TRBV5-1 and TRBJ1-2, reads KAGVTQTPRYLIKTRGQQVTLSCSPISGHRSVSWYQQTPGQGLQFLFEYFSETQRNKGNFPGRFSGRQFSNSRSEMNVSTLELGDSALYLCASSPRTGTNYGYTFGSGTRLTVV.

This clone was detected only a few times. The chain has TRBV4-3 and TRBJ2-4; D may be TRBD2 (7 bases). Trimming stripped 1 base from V and 0 bases from J, with 28 bases between. Germline CDR1 is LGHNA and CDR2 is YSLEER. The CDR3 contains 22 residues. DNA for the CDR3: TGCGCCAGCAGCCAAGGAACCACTGCGCGGGGGCCTATACTTACAGCCAAAAACATTCAGTACTTC. Its translation: CASSQGTTARGPILTAKNIQYF.

The chain recombines TRBV6-6 with TRBJ1-2, with 7 positions matching TRBD1. Per the germline V gene, CDR1 is MNHNY and CDR2 is SVGAGI (reference sequence). The length of the CDR3 is 14 residues. J was trimmed by 1 base and V by 6 bases; bases with no gene match: 5. The CDR3 DNA sequence: TGTGCCAGCAGCCGAGGGGGCCTTAACTATGGCTACACCTTC. Its translation is CASSRGGLNYGYTF.

The chain combines TRBV21-1 with TRBJ2-1; the table names TRBD2, a call not compared with the DNA. TRBV21-1 is termed a pseudogene. The length of the CDR3 is 17 residues. The CDR3: CASILGLHLALYNEQFF. CDR3 DNA: TGTGCCAGCATCCTGGGACTTCACCTTGCCCTCTACAATGAGCAGTTCTTC.